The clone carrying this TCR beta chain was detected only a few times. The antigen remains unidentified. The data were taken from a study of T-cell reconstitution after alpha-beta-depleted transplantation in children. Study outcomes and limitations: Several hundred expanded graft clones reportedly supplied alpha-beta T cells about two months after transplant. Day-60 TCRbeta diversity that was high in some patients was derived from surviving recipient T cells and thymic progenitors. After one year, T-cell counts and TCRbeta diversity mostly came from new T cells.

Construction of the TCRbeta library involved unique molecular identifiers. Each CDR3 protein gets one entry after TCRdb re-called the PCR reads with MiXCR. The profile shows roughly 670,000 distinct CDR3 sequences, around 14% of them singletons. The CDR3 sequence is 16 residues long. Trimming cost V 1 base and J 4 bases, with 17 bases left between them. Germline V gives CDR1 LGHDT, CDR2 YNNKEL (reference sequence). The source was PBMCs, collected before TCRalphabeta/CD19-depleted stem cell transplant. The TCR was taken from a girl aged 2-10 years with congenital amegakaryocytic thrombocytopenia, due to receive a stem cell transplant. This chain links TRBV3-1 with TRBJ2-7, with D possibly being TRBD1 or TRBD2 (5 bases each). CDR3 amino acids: CASSQAAGTETYEQYF. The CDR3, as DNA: TGTGCCAGCAGCCAAGCAGCCGGGACGGAGACTTACGAGCAGTACTTC.